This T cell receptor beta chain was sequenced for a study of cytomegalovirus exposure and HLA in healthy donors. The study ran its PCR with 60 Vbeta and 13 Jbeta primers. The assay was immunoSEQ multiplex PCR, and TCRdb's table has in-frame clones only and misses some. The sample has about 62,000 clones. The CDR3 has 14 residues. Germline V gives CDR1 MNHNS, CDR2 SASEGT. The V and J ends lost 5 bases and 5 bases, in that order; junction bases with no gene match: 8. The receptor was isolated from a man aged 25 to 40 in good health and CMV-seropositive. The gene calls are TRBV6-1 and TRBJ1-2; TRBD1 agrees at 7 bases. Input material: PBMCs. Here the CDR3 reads CASSSTGLGYGYTF. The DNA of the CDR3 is TGTGCCAGCAGTTCGACAGGGTTGGGTTATGGCTACACCTTC.